The 25 T cell receptor beta chains below all came from one sample that was sequenced in a study of vaccination and CD4 T cells after COVID-19. Their antigens are not known. The treatment was: roughly 11-day PBMC culture with coronavirus spike peptide pools or control peptides (ViraFEST assay). The Oncomine TCR Beta short-read assay was what sequenced the DNA obtained from cultured CD4+ T cells. TCRdb ran MiXCR on the PCR reads and lists one entry per CDR3 protein. Among about 14,000 distinct CDR3 sequences listed, 45% to 70% were seen once. The sequenced sample was CD4+ T cells from blood, cultured in vitro. The receptors stem from a human donor who had recovered from COVID-19.

J is TRBJ1-2 and V is TRBV27, with 7 positions matching TRBD1. The ends lost 6 bases at V and 4 bases at J; junction bases unmatched: 8. CDR3 size: 14 residues. Germline V gene data show CDR1 as MNHEY and CDR2 as SMNVEV (reference sequence). CDR3 sequence reads: CASSSMRQGYGYTF. DNA for the CDR3: TGTGCCAGCAGCTCAATGCGACAGGGCTATGGCTACACCTTC.

This clonotype was seen only once. The chain has TRBV7-2 and TRBJ2-6; 14 positions match TRBD2. Germline trimming cut 1 base from V and 3 bases from J; bases unmatched to any gene: 8. The CDR3 runs 20 residues. Looked up from germline, CDR1 is SGHTA and CDR2 is FQGNSA. CDR3 nucleotide sequence: TGTGCCAGCAGCTTAGGTCAGGGACTAGCGGGAGATGGTGGGGCCAACGTCCTGACTTTC. Translated: CASSLGQGLAGDGGANVLTF. Together with reference TRBV7-2 and TRBJ2-6, the CDR3 gives the full variable domain: GAGVSQSPSNKVTEKGKDVELRCDPISGHTALYWYRQSLGQGLEFLIYFQGNSAPDKSGLPSDRFSAERTGGSVSTLTIQRTQQEDSAVYLCASSLGQGLAGDGGANVLTFGAGSRLTVL.

The chain links TRBV11-3 to TRBJ2-5, with D possibly TRBD2 on 7 matching bases. CDR3 length: 16 amino acids. Germline V gives CDR1 SGHNT, CDR2 YENEEA. Trimming left V 6 bases short and J 1 base short, with 18 bases between. The CDR3 coding sequence is TGTGCCAGCAGTACCCGGGTGAGGGGGGGCCAAGAGACCCAGTACTTC. Translating it yields CASSTRVRGGQETQYF.

This clonotype appeared a few times. The rearrangement joins TRBV20-1 to TRBJ1-2; 9 positions agree with TRBD1. Looked up from germline, CDR1 is DFQATT and CDR2 is SNEGSKA (reference sequence). The CDR3 is 15 residues long. The junction had 13 bases not matched to a gene; V was cut back by 6 bases and J by 5 bases. CDR3 bases: TGCAGTGCGCCCGGTCGGGGACAGGGTCATTATGGCTACACCTTC. Protein: CSAPGRGQGHYGYTF.

This rearrangement joins TRBV27 to TRBJ1-5; TRBD1 agrees at 8 bases. Per the germline V gene, CDR1 is MNHEY and CDR2 is SMNVEV (reference sequence). The V gene end was trimmed by 2 bases and the J gene end by 8 bases; junction bases not matched to a gene: 8. This CDR3 is built from 15 residues. CDR3 sequence reads: CASSLVGQGEEPQHF. In DNA, the CDR3 is TGTGCCAGCAGTTTAGTCGGACAGGGCGAAGAGCCCCAGCATTTT.

V usage is TRBV4-1 and J usage is TRBJ1-1, with D uncertain. The CDR3 covers 15 residues. CDR1 is MGHRA, CDR2 YSYEKL, per germline. V lost 0 bases and J lost 1, with 9 bases in between. The CDR3 sequence is CASSQDLTANTEAFF. Here the CDR3 DNA reads TGCGCCAGCAGCCAAGATCTTACAGCGAACACTGAAGCTTTCTTT.

V is TRBV12-3 or TRBV12-4 and J is TRBJ2-7; D unclear. The CDR3 is 13 residues long. Trimming stripped 6 bases from V and 3 bases from J, with 12 bases between. The CDR3 nucleotides are TGTGCCAGCAGCCCCGGAATAAACTACGAGCAGTACTTC. Translation: CASSPGINYEQYF.

The rearrangement uses TRBV15 and TRBJ1-5, with 8 nucleotides matching TRBD1. Unmatched junction bases numbered 4, after V lost 1 base and J lost 2 bases. The germline V gene encodes CDR1 LNHNV and CDR2 YYDKDF (reference sequence). There are 16 residues in the CDR3. CDR3 sequence: CATSRGNRGGNQPQHF. As DNA, the CDR3 is TGTGCCACCAGCAGAGGCAACAGGGGGGGCAATCAGCCCCAGCATTTT. The full variable domain, rest sourced from reference TRBV15 and TRBJ1-5, is DAMVIQNPRYQVTQFGKPVTLSCSQTLNHNVMYWYQQKSSQAPKLLFHYYDKDFNNEADTPDNFQSRRPNTSFCFLDIRSPGLGDTAMYLCATSRGNRGGNQPQHFGDGTRLSIL.

This chain links TRBV7-8 with TRBJ1-3; D remains ambiguous. The CDR3 runs 12 residues. Germline loops: CDR1 SGHVS, CDR2 FQNEAQ. The ends were cut back, 8 bases at V and 0 bases at J, with 5 bases in the middle. CDR3 coding DNA: TGTGCCAGCGTTGGCTCTGGAAACACCATATATTTT. This encodes CASVGSGNTIYF.

The chain has TRBV7-2 and TRBJ2-1; D is uncertain. V shed 1 base and J shed 4 bases, with 14 bases lying between them. The CDR3 is made up of 16 amino acids. CDR1 is SGHTA and CDR2 is FQGNSA in the germline V gene. The chain's CDR3 is CASSLDSSAVYNEQFF. CDR3 sequence (DNA): TGTGCCAGCAGCTTAGACTCGAGCGCGGTTTACAATGAGCAGTTCTTC.

V gene TRBV6-1 combines with J gene TRBJ1-2; D might be TRBD1 (6 bases). The CDR3 is 12 residues long. The V end lost 5 bases, the J end lost 7 bases, and 11 bases lay between the germline ends. CDR1 is MNHNS, CDR2 SASEGT, per germline. CDR3 sequence (DNA): TGTGCCAGCAGTCAGGGGCGCGGTGGCTACACCTTC. Translating gives CASSQGRGGYTF.

The V gene is TRBV5-4, the J gene TRBJ2-1; 10 bases agree with TRBD2. The CDR3 contains 15 residues. V trimming: 2 bases; J trimming: 5 bases; junction bases outside the gene matches: 4. The V gene's germline CDR1 is SGHNT and CDR2 YYREEE (reference sequence). The CDR3 nucleotides read TGTGCCAGCAGCTTTGAACTAGCGGGGAACAATGAGCAGTTCTTC. This encodes CASSFELAGNNEQFF.

The chain joins TRBV19 to TRBJ1-3; D is undetermined. Germline lookup yields CDR1 LNHDA and CDR2 SQIVND (reference sequence). V was cut by 2 bases and J by 2 bases, with 7 bases left in between. CDR3 size: 14 residues. CDR3 amino acids: CASSIMQPGNTIYF. CDR3 DNA: TGTGCCAGTAGTATAATGCAGCCTGGAAACACCATATATTTT. Based on the CDR3 plus reference TRBV19 and TRBJ1-3, the full variable domain is DGGITQSPKYLFRKEGQNVTLSCEQNLNHDAMYWYRQDPGQGLRLIYYSQIVNDFQKGDIAEGYSVSREKKESFPLTVTSAQKNPTAFYLCASSIMQPGNTIYFGEGSWLTVV.

This clonotype was observed a few times. The chain combines TRBV6-1 with TRBJ1-2; perhaps TRBD1 as D (5 bases). The CDR3 sequence is 13 residues long. Looked up from germline, CDR1 is MNHNS and CDR2 is SASEGT. V was clipped by 6 bases and J by 3 bases, with 11 bases between them. The CDR3, as DNA: TGTGCCAGCAGAAACAGGCAGGACTATGGCTACACCTTC. As protein: CASRNRQDYGYTF.

The rearrangement uses TRBV10-1 and TRBJ1-3, with D unresolved. This CDR3 has 14 amino acids. Looked up from germline, CDR1 is WNHNN and CDR2 is SYGVQD (reference sequence). V lost 2 bases and J 0 bases, leaving 5 bases between the germline ends. CDR3 region: CASSEGSSGNTIYF. CDR3 nucleotides: TGCGCCAGCAGTGAGGGCAGCTCTGGAAACACCATATATTTT.

The chain joins TRBV10-3 to TRBJ1-2; 7 nucleotides agree with TRBD1. V gave up 3 bases and J gave up 8 bases; unmatched junction bases: 6. The CDR3 spans 13 residues. Germline V lookup: CDR1 ENHRY, CDR2 SYGVKD. CDR3: CAISERGQLGYTF. DNA for the CDR3: TGTGCCATCAGTGAAAGGGGGCAGTTGGGCTACACCTTC.

This chain connects TRBV6-1 to TRBJ2-1, with a tentative D call TRBD1 (5 bases). Trimming removed 6 bases at V and 5 bases at J, with 11 bases between. Germline assignment: CDR1 MNHNS and CDR2 SASEGT. The CDR3 contains 13 residues. The CDR3 protein is CASRTDNNNEQFF. The CDR3 DNA reads TGTGCCAGCAGGACGGACAACAACAATGAGCAGTTCTTC.

The chain has TRBV27 and TRBJ1-4, with TRBD1 matching over 12 bases. The CDR3 has 14 amino acids. The germline V gene has CDR1 MNHEY and CDR2 SMNVEV (reference sequence). V shed 7 bases, J shed 8 bases, and the junction held 5 bases outside the gene matches. The CDR3 DNA sequence: TGTGCCAGCACTTCCGGGACAGGGGGCGAAAAACTGTTTTTT. Its translation: CASTSGTGGEKLFF.

The CDR3: CSARHLEGTIYEQYF. The DNA for the CDR3 is TGCAGTGCTCGGCACCTTGAGGGGACGATCTACGAGCAGTACTTC. The chain recombines TRBV20-1 with TRBJ2-7; the D gene could be TRBD1 or TRBD2 (5 bases each). Germline CDR1 is DFQATT and CDR2 is SNEGSKA (reference sequence). The CDR3 has 15 residues. Trimming removed 5 bases from V and 3 bases from J, with 20 bases in between.

V usage is TRBV15 and J usage is TRBJ2-7; TRBD1 aligns across 8 bases. The CDR3 spans 16 residues. The V gene end was trimmed by 0 bases and the J gene end by 4 bases; junction bases not matched to a gene: 8. The V gene's germline CDR1 is LNHNV and CDR2 YYDKDF (reference sequence). CDR3 coding DNA: TGTGCCACCAGCAGAGAAACCGGGACAGGCTTTTACGAGCAGTACTTC. It encodes CATSRETGTGFYEQYF.

This clonotype was seen a few times. V gene TRBV27 combines with J gene TRBJ1-2, with D perhaps matching TRBD1 (6 bases). CDR3 length: 14 amino acids. Germline values: CDR1 MNHEY, CDR2 SMNVEV (reference sequence). V gave up 5 bases and J gave up 4 bases, with 14 bases separating them. The CDR3 nucleotides read TGTGCCAGCAGTCCGCGGACAGCCGCCTATGGCTACACCTTC. This gives the protein CASSPRTAAYGYTF.

This chain links TRBV20-1 with TRBJ2-2, with a possible D match to TRBD1 (6 bases). CDR3 size: 14 residues. Germline values: CDR1 DFQATT, CDR2 SNEGSKA (reference sequence). The V and J ends lost 2 bases and 6 bases respectively, with 13 bases between them. The CDR3 DNA reads TGCAGTGCTAGACGGGACCAGGGGTCCGGGGAGCTGTTTTTT. Translating gives CSARRDQGSGELFF.

The V call is TRBV28, the J call TRBJ1-2; D remains unclear. From germline, CDR1 is MDHEN and CDR2 SYDVKM. This CDR3 comprises 11 residues. V was shortened by 6 bases and J by 8 bases, with 10 bases between the two germline ends. The CDR3 reads CASRATRGYTF. The DNA for the CDR3 is TGTGCCAGCAGAGCTACACGGGGCTACACCTTC.

CDR3 loop: CASSSTPTGGGNTF. In nucleotides, the CDR3 is TGTGCCAGCAGCTCAACGCCGACTGGGGGCGGGAACACCTTC. V usage is TRBV28 and J usage is TRBJ1-2, with D possibly TRBD1 on 6 matching bases. Germline CDR1 MDHEN, CDR2 SYDVKM. The CDR3 sequence is 14 residues long. V was pared by 6 bases and J by 12 bases, with 23 bases between.

The sample holds a few counts of this clonotype. The V and J genes are TRBV12-3 or TRBV12-4 and TRBJ1-2; TRBD1 agrees at 11 bases. CDR3 size: 14 residues. V shed 5 bases, J shed 4 bases, and the junction held 3 bases outside the gene matches. The chain's CDR3 is CASSGTGGTYGYTF. In DNA form, the CDR3 reads TGTGCCAGCAGTGGGACAGGGGGGACCTATGGCTACACCTTC.